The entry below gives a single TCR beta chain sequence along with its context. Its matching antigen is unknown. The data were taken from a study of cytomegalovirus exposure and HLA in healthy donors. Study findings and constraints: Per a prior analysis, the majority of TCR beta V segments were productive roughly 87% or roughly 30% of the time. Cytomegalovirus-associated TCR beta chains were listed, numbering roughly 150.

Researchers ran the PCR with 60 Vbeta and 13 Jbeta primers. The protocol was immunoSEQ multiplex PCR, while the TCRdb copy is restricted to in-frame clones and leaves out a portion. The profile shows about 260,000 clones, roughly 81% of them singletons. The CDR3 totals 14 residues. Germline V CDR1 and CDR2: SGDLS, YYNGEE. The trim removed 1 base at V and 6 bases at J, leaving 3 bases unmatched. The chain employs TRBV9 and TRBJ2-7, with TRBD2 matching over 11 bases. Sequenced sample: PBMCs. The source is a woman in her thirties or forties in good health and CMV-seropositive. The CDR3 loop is CASSVTSGSSEQYF. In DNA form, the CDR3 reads TGTGCCAGCAGCGTAACTAGCGGGAGTAGCGAGCAGTACTTC. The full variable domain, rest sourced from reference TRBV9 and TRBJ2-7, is DSGVTQTPKHLITATGQRVTLRCSPRSGDLSVYWYQQSLDQGLQFLIQYYNGEERAKGNILERFSAQQFPDLHSELNLSSLELGDSALYFCASSVTSGSSEQYFGPGTRLTVT.